This T cell receptor beta chain was captured by sequencing in a study of blood T cell repertoires in COVID-19. Assay: immunoSEQ multiplex PCR; the TCRdb copy retains only in-frame clones and omits some. This sample has some 200,000 clones; approximately 78% occur once, and the top ten carry 5.2%. Sample: peripheral blood. The sequence came from a woman aged 70-85 years with COVID-19, enrolled during active disease.

In DNA, the CDR3 is TGTGCCAGCTCAGGAGTGGAGAGGACAGGCACTGAAGCTTTCTTT. Translated, it gives CASSGVERTGTEAFF. This chain uses TRBV18 with TRBJ1-1; TRBD1 agrees at 7 bases. Trimming took 5 bases from V and 4 from J; bases not matched to a gene: 10. The CDR3 totals 15 residues. CDR1 KGHSH and CDR2 LQKENI come from the germline V gene.